This T cell receptor (beta chain) was sequenced during a study of T cells in Graves' hyperthyroidism and ophthalmopathy. For this clonotype: The antigen remains undetermined.

Overall study findings and caveats: Through a model of 13 V-J features, ophthalmopathy was separated from stable hyperthyroidism. Clonotypes that were expanded in thyroid above 0.001 mostly appeared in blood too.

From RNA transcripts, TCR beta CDR3 regions were amplified. An initial round of RT-PCR targeting the TCR CDR3 relied on the HTBI primer set. TCRdb processed the multiplex PCR reads anew with MiXCR; each CDR3 protein has one entry. The table includes 560,000 or so distinct CDR3 sequences, around 45% detected once. Calling Graves' hyperthyroidism stable meant ophthalmopathy did not progress within 18 months. Clinical symptoms, serum thyroxine and TRAb, thyroid ultrasound and orbital computed tomography were used for the diagnoses. Trimming removed 6 bases at V and 1 base at J, with 9 bases between. The length of the CDR3 is 13 residues.

Sequenced sample: peripheral blood or thyroid tissue (not recorded which). The TCR comes from a young woman with Graves' hyperthyroidism. J is TRBJ2-5 and V is TRBV12-3 or TRBV12-4; D is possibly TRBD2 (5 bases). The CDR3 nucleotides are TGTGCCAGCAGCCCAGCGGCCCAAGAGACCCAGTACTTC. Encoded protein: CASSPAAQETQYF.